A single sample gave rise to the 15 T cell receptor beta chains below, sequenced in a study of cytomegalovirus exposure and HLA in healthy donors (dated by TCRdb to about 2017). The receptor library was made with the immunoSEQ multiplex PCR assay. The multiplex PCR relied on a mix of 60 forward primers for TCR Vbeta segments and 13 reverse primers for TCR Jbeta segments. TCRdb took this table from immuneACCESS and kept in-frame rearrangements with V and J called. Such tables lack part of the clones; where checked against another copy, unresolved V genes explain under half of the gap, and the rest is unexplained. The sample records approximately 240,000 clones, 77% of which are singletons. Roughly 2.5% of the sample goes to the ten largest clones. Sequenced material: PBMCs. All receptors come from a woman in her sixties or seventies in good health and CMV-seropositive.

The chain employs TRBV2 and TRBJ2-1, with D possibly matching TRBD2 (6 bases). CDR3 length: 15 amino acids. Germline CDR1 reads SNHLY; CDR2 reads FYNNEI. Trimming shortened V by 7 bases and J by 5 bases, and 18 bases separated the two germline ends. The CDR3 is CASTPLWRGHNEQFF. CDR3 DNA sequence: TGTGCCAGCACCCCACTTTGGAGGGGCCACAATGAGCAGTTCTTC.

The chain uses TRBV9 and TRBJ2-1; D remains unclear. The CDR3 is 12 amino acids. Looked up from germline, CDR1 is SGDLS and CDR2 is YYNGEE. V lost 3 bases, J lost 10 bases, and 11 bases lay in between. CDR3 coding DNA: TGTGCCAGCAGCGCCTCCCTGAGGGAGCAGTTCTTC. Translating gives CASSASLREQFF.

The chain recombines TRBV27 with TRBJ2-3; D might be TRBD1 (7 bases). V gave up 3 bases and J gave up 4 bases, with 14 bases separating them. Germline CDR1 reads MNHEY; CDR2 reads SMNVEV (reference sequence). The CDR3 totals 15 residues. Here the CDR3 reads CASSFWQGGADTQYF. Here the CDR3 DNA reads TGTGCCAGCAGTTTTTGGCAGGGGGGTGCAGATACGCAGTATTTT.

The chain uses TRBV2 and TRBJ1-1; D gene uncertain. The V end lost 3 bases, the J end lost 1 base, and 9 bases lay between the germline ends. Per the germline V gene, CDR1 is SNHLY and CDR2 is FYNNEI. The CDR3 covers 14 residues. This CDR3 reads CASSEGGSNTEAFF. DNA of the CDR3: TGTGCCAGCAGTGAGGGAGGGTCGAACACTGAAGCTTTCTTT.

V and J are TRBV15 and TRBJ2-3; TRBD2 matches at 8 bases. Germline CDR1 LNHNV, CDR2 YYDKDF (reference sequence). This CDR3 has 16 residues. J lost 0 bases, V lost 4 bases, and 6 bases had no gene match. The CDR3 loop reads CATSIRLATSTDTQYF. CDR3 bases: TGTGCCACCAGCATTAGACTAGCGACTAGCACAGATACGCAGTATTTT.

The rearrangement uses TRBV27 and TRBJ1-1; 10 bases fit TRBD1. The CDR3 runs to 14 residues. CDR1 and CDR2 (germline): MNHEY, SMNVEV (reference sequence). V lost 7 bases, J lost 2 bases, and 4 bases stayed unmatched. CDR3 nucleotide sequence: TGTGCCAGCAATCGACAGGGGGCCAACACTGAAGCTTTCTTT. Protein product: CASNRQGANTEAFF.

The V call is TRBV7-9, the J call TRBJ2-5, with a tentative D call TRBD2 (6 bases). The DNA end is a closer match to TRBJ2-7, so the J assignment may be wrong. CDR1 and CDR2 from the germline V gene are SEHNR and FQNEAQ (reference sequence). The length of the CDR3 is 16 residues. The CDR3 DNA is TGTGCCAGCAGCTCACTCGGCCGCGGGGCTGACTACGAGCAGTACTTC. It codes for CASSSLGRGADYEQYF.

The chain uses TRBV11-2 and TRBJ2-2, with TRBD2 matching over 8 bases. CDR3 length equals 15 residues. Per the germline V gene, CDR1 is SGHAT and CDR2 is FQNNGV. V dropped 3 bases and J dropped 4; count of bases not matched to a gene: 4. CDR3 region: CASSFTGGGTGELFF. In DNA form, the CDR3 reads TGTGCCAGCAGCTTCACGGGAGGGGGCACCGGGGAGCTGTTTTTT.

This sequence joins TRBV6-1 and TRBJ2-1; 8 bases are a match to TRBD1. V trimming: 1 base; J trimming: 5 bases; junction bases outside the gene matches: 1. The CDR3 length is 14 residues. CDR1 is MNHNS, CDR2 SASEGT, per germline. CDR3 coding DNA: TGTGCCAGCAGTGAAGGGACAGGGAACAATGAGCAGTTCTTC. It specifies CASSEGTGNNEQFF.

This chain links TRBV7-3 with TRBJ2-2, with 9 nucleotides matching TRBD1. V lost 4 bases, J lost 3 bases, and 6 bases stayed unmatched. Germline V gives CDR1 SGHTA, CDR2 FQGTGA. The CDR3 contains 16 residues. The CDR3 spells CASSYPGTGHTGELFF. DNA for the CDR3: TGTGCCAGCAGCTACCCCGGGACAGGGCACACCGGGGAGCTGTTTTTT.

The chain has TRBV27 and TRBJ2-1, with TRBD1 matching 9 bases. The CDR3 length is 13 residues. Per the germline V gene, CDR1 is MNHEY and CDR2 is SMNVEV (reference sequence). V lost 2 bases to trimming and J lost 7 bases; unmatched junction nucleotides: 0. CDR3 in amino acids: CASSLDRGNEQFF. In DNA form, the CDR3 reads TGTGCCAGCAGTTTAGACAGGGGGAATGAGCAGTTCTTC.

The chain's CDR3 is CASSQGGVPSYEQYF. For the CDR3, the DNA is TGTGCCAGCAGTCAGGGAGGGGTCCCCTCCTACGAGCAGTACTTC. The J gene is TRBJ2-7, the V gene TRBV28; 7 bases are shared with TRBD2. Germline CDR1 MDHEN, CDR2 SYDVKM. Trimming removed 5 bases from V and 0 bases from J; junction bases left unmatched: 7. CDR3 length: 15 amino acids.

The rearrangement joins TRBV19 to TRBJ1-3; D is ambiguous. The CDR3 contains 16 residues. The V gene's germline CDR1 is LNHDA and CDR2 SQIVND (reference sequence). V lost 5 bases, J lost 0 bases, and 14 bases lay in between. The CDR3, as DNA: TGTGCCAGTAGTCCCATAGCGGAACTCTCTGGAAACACCATATATTTT. Translating it yields CASSPIAELSGNTIYF. Filled out from reference TRBV19 and TRBJ1-3, the complete variable domain reads DGGITQSPKYLFRKEGQNVTLSCEQNLNHDAMYWYRQDPGQGLRLIYYSQIVNDFQKGDIAEGYSVSREKKESFPLTVTSAQKNPTAFYLCASSPIAELSGNTIYFGEGSWLTVV.

The chain couples TRBV11-3 to TRBJ1-1; D remains ambiguous. This CDR3 is 13 amino acids long. V lost 3 bases, J lost 0 bases, and 5 bases lay in between. Germline V gene sequence: CDR1 SGHNT, CDR2 YENEEA. The CDR3 loop is CASSFSLNTEAFF. CDR3 DNA sequence: TGTGCCAGCAGCTTTAGCTTGAACACTGAAGCTTTCTTT.

The chain joins TRBV6-1 to TRBJ2-3, with 8 bases that match TRBD2. From germline, CDR1 is MNHNS and CDR2 SASEGT. The CDR3 length is 12 residues. V lost 7 bases, J lost 9 bases, and 6 bases stayed unmatched. This CDR3 is CASNLSGATQYF. The CDR3 DNA follows: TGTGCCAGCAACCTTAGCGGGGCGACGCAGTATTTT.